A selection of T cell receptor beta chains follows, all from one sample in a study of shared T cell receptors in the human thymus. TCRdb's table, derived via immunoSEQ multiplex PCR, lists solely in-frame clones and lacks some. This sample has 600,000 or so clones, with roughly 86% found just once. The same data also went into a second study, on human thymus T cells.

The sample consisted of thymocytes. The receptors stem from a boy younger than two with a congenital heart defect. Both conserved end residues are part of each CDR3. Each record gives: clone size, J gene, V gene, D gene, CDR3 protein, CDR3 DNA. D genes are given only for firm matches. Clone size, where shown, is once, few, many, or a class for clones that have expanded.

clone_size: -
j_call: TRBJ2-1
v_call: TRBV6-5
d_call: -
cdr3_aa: CASSYLQLAINEQFF
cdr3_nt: TGTGCCAGCAGTTACCTCCAGCTAGCTATCAATGAGCAGTTCTTC

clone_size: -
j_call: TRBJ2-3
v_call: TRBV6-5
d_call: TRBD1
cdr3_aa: CASSPETGPDTQYF
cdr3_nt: TGTGCCAGCAGTCCCGAGACAGGGCCAGATACGCAGTATTTT

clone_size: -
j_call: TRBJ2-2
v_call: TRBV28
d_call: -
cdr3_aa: CASSGRVEPGELFF
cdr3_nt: TGTGCCAGCAGTGGCAGGGTAGAACCCGGGGAGCTGTTTTTT

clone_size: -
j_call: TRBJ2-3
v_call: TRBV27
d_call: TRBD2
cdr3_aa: CASSGGLETQYF
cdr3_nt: TGTGCCAGCTCGGGGGGTCTTGAGACGCAGTATTTT

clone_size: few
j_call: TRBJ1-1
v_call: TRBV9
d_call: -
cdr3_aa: CASSVANGNTEAFF
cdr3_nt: TGTGCCAGCAGCGTAGCTAACGGGAACACTGAAGCTTTCTTT

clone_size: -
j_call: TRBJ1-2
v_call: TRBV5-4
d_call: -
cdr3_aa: CASSPDPEQGGLDYGYTF
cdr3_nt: TGTGCCAGCAGCCCCGACCCTGAGCAGGGAGGATTGGACTATGGCTACACCTTC

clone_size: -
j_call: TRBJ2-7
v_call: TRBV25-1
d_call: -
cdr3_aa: CASSARNSTGTHPYEQYF
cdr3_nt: TGTGCCAGCAGTGCACGGAATTCGACAGGGACTCATCCCTACGAGCAGTACTTC

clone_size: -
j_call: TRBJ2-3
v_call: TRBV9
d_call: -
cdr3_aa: CASGGPKSTDTQYF
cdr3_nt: TGTGCCAGCGGAGGCCCGAAAAGCACAGATACGCAGTATTTT

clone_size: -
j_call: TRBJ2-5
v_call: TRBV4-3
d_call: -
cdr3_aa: CASSQDSSRGQETQYF
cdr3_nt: TGCGCCAGCAGCCAAGATTCGAGCAGGGGCCAAGAGACCCAGTACTTC

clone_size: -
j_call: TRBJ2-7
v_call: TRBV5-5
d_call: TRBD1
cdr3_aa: CASSDGDSGYEQYF
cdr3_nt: TGTGCCAGCAGCGATGGGGACAGCGGCTACGAGCAGTACTTC

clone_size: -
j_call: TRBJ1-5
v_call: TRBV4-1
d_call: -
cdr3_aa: CASSDPFLGTRGQVIQPQHF
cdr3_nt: TGCGCCAGCAGCGACCCTTTTCTAGGGACAAGGGGCCAGGTCATTCAGCCCCAGCATTTT

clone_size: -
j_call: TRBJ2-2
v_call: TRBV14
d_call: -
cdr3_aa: CASSQELVPGELFF
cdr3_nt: TGTGCCAGCAGCCAAGAACTAGTTCCCGGGGAGCTGTTTTTT

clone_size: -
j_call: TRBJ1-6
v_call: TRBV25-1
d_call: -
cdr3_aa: CASSEAQAISPLHF
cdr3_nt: TGTGCCAGCAGTGAGGCGCAGGCAATTTCACCCCTCCACTTT

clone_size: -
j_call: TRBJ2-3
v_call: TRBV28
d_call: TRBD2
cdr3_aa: CASSPPPRGSYSTDTQYF
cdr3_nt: TGTGCCAGCAGCCCCCCCCCGCGGGGGAGCTATTCCACAGATACGCAGTATTTT

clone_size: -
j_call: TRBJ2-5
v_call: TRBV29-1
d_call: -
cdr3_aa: CSVPRGLIQETQYF
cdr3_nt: TGCAGCGTCCCGCGAGGACTTATCCAAGAGACCCAGTACTTC

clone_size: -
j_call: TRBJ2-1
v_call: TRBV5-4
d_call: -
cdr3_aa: CASSPDSSSYNEQFF
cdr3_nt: TGTGCCAGCAGCCCGGACTCTAGCTCCTACAATGAGCAGTTCTTC

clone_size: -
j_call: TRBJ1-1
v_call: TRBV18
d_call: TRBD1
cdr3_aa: CASSPQEGALGTEAFF
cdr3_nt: TGTGCCAGCTCACCACAGGAGGGGGCGTTGGGCACTGAAGCTTTCTTT

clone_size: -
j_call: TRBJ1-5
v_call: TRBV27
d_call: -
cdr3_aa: CASSLSDGHYQPQHF
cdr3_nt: TGTGCCAGCAGTTTATCAGACGGACATTATCAGCCCCAGCATTTT

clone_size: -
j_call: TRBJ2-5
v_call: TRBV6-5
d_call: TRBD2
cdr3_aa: CASSTSGGACEQYF
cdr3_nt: TGTGCCAGCAGTACTAGCGGGGGGGCCTGTGAGCAGTACTTC

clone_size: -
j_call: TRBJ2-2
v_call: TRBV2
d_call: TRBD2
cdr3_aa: CASSPAGREEGELFF
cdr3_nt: TGTGCCAGCAGTCCGGCGGGGAGGGAAGAGGGGGAGCTGTTTTTT

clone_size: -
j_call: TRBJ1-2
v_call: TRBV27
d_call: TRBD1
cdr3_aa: CASRGGTGGLYGYTF
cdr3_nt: TGTGCCAGCAGGGGGGGGACAGGGGGACTTTATGGCTACACCTTC

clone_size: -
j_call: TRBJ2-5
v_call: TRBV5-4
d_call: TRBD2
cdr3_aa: CASSFPGGLIETQYF
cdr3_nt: TGTGCCAGCAGCTTCCCGGGGGGTCTCATAGAGACCCAGTACTTC